One sample yielded the 5 T cell receptor beta chains listed below, sequenced in a study of CD8+CD57+ T cells in acquired aplastic anemia (dated by TCRdb to between 2017 and 2018). The patients picked for sequencing were ones in whom flow cytometry had shown an expansion of CD8+CD57+ cells. The listed sequencing device is Illumina HiSeq 2000. Genomic DNA served as template for TCR beta VDJ combination and CDR3 sequence profiling. TCRdb reran the public reads through fastp at Q25 and MiXCR, keeping productive beta chains. Every entry covers one CDR3 protein and lists the most common genes and DNA from its rows. The sample table lists about 290,000 distinct CDR3 sequences, 56% of them with a count of one. The leading ten clones occupy 1% to 1.5% of the sample. The sample consisted of sorted CD4+, CD8+, or CD8+CD57+ T cells (not recorded which) from PBMCs. These receptors were taken from a human donor with aplastic anemia.

This clonotype was seen repeatedly, ten times or more. The chain uses TRBV4-1 and TRBJ1-3, with a possible D match to TRBD1 (5 bases). This CDR3 is built from 17 residues. Trimming removed 0 bases from V and 3 bases from J, with 15 bases in between. Germline CDR1 reads MGHRA; CDR2 reads YSYEKL. Written as DNA, the CDR3 is TGCGCCAGCAGCCAAGACGGGCCCAGACAGAATGGAAACACCATATATTTT. Translation: CASSQDGPRQNGNTIYF.

V and J are TRBV10-3 and TRBJ1-1, with 7 bases lining up with TRBD1. Germline V lookup: CDR1 ENHRY, CDR2 SYGVKD. This CDR3 spans 13 amino acids. V was pared by 7 bases and J by 1 base, with 3 bases of the junction left unmatched. The CDR3 coding sequence is TGTGCCATCAATACAGGGGAGAACACTGAAGCTTTCTTT. This translates into CAINTGENTEAFF.

This clonotype was recorded many times. The chain has TRBV20-1 and TRBJ2-3; 7 bases are a match to TRBD2. Germline CDR1 and CDR2: DFQATT and SNEGSKA (reference sequence). After removal of 0 bases from V and 1 base from J, the junction contained 10 bases not matched to a gene. The CDR3 consists of 17 residues. CDR3 bases: TGCAGTGCTAGAGATCACTGGGCGGGAGACGGCACAGATACGCAGTATTTT. As protein: CSARDHWAGDGTDTQYF.

The chain uses TRBV6-5 and TRBJ2-7; 9 bases fit TRBD1. This CDR3 comprises 13 residues. Losses at the gene ends were 8 bases for V and 3 bases for J; bases not matched to a gene: 5. Germline assignment: CDR1 MNHEY and CDR2 SVGAGI. The CDR3 bases are TGTGCCAGCGCCGAGGGACAGGGCTACGAGCAGTACTTC. Translating it yields CASAEGQGYEQYF.

This clonotype was seen at least ten times. This sequence joins TRBV12-3 or TRBV12-4 and TRBJ1-4; TRBD1 is a possible D gene (6 bases). V shed 4 bases and J shed 8 bases, with 20 bases lying between them. CDR3 length: 16 residues. CDR3 loop: CASSSQGGLAGEKLFF. The CDR3, as DNA: TGTGCCAGCAGTTCACAGGGTGGTCTCGCCGGGGAAAAACTGTTTTTT.